This T cell receptor (beta chain) comes out of a study of T cell responses to AZD1222 COVID-19 vaccine. Findings and limits, study-wide: AZD1222 recipients seropositive at baseline numbered only 5 to 7. Repertoires were obtained only post-peak T cell response. Elevations in Spike-specific TCR breadth and depth followed administration of two AZD1222 doses. Donors in the cohort were predominantly white British and more often female, and clonal diversity was possibly underestimated.

Concerning this clone itself: The antigen remains unidentified.

Trimming removed 3 bases from V and 14 bases from J; junction bases left unmatched: 15. CDR1 and CDR2 (germline): SGHKS, YYEKEE (reference sequence). This CDR3 has 16 residues. Sequencing used immunoSEQ multiplex PCR; TCRdb keeps in-frame clones, though not all of them. The sample contains roughly 110,000 clones, around 90% of which appear only once. This clonotype originated in an adult in good health. The rearrangement joins TRBV5-5 to TRBJ1-6; 9 positions match TRBD1. The source was peripheral blood, collected on day 0 of AZD1222 vaccination. Here the CDR3 DNA reads TGTGCCAGCAGCTCGAACCGATGGGACAGGGATTTGACCCTCCACTTT. Protein sequence: CASSSNRWDRDLTLHF.